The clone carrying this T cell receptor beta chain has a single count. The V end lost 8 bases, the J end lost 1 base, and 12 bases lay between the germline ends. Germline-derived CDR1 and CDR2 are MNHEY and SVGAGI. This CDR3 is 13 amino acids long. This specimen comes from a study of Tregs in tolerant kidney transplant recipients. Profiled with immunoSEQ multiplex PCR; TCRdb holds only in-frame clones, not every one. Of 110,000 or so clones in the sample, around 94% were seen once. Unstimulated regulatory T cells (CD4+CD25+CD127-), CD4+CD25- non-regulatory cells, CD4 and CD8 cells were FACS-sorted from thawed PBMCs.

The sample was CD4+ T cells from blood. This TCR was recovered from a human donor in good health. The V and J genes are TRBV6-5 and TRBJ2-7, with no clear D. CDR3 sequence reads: CASLAPGSYEQYF. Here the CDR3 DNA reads TGTGCCAGCTTGGCCCCCGGGTCCTACGAGCAGTACTTC.